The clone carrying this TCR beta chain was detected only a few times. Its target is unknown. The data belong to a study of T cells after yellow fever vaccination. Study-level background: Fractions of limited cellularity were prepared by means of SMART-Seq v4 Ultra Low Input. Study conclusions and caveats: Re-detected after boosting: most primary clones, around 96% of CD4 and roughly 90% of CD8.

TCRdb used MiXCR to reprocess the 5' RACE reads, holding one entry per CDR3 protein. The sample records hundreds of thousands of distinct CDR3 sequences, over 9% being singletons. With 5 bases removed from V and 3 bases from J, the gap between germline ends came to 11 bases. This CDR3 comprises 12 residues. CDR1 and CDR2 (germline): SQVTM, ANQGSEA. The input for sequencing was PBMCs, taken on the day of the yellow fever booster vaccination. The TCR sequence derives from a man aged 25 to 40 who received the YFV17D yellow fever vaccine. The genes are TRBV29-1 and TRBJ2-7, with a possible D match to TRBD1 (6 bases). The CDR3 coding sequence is TGCAGCGTTACACTACAGGGCTACGAGCAGTACTTC. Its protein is CSVTLQGYEQYF.